The 12 T cell receptor beta chains below come from one sample, sequenced in a study of blood T cell repertoires in COVID-19. This table comes from immunoSEQ multiplex PCR, and its TCRdb copy is limited to in-frame clones, with some not included. The sample yields 200,000 to 250,000 clones, around 89% seen once. The sequenced sample was peripheral blood. The receptor source for this set is a man under 40 with COVID-19, enrolled during active disease.

The chain combines TRBV5-6 with TRBJ2-2; no firm D call. CDR1 SGHDT and CDR2 YYEEEE come from the germline V gene. The CDR3 has 12 amino acids. V lost 4 bases, J lost 3 bases, and 4 bases lay in between. The CDR3, as DNA: TGTGCCAGCAGCCCAGACACCGGGGAGCTGTTTTTT. It yields the protein CASSPDTGELFF.

The chain carries TRBV12-3 or TRBV12-4 and TRBJ2-7; 7 bases agree with TRBD1. The CDR3 is made up of 13 amino acids. The V segment lost 6 bases and the J segment 2 bases; nucleotides outside the gene matches: 4. The CDR3 bases are TGTGCCAGCAGGGACAGGAATACCTACGAGCAGTACTTC. Amino acid sequence: CASRDRNTYEQYF.

The gene calls are TRBV19 and TRBJ2-2, with 9 bases identical to TRBD1. Germline V gene data show CDR1 as LNHDA and CDR2 as SQIVND (reference sequence). V trimming: 5 bases; J trimming: 6 bases; junction bases outside the gene matches: 7. CDR3 length: 15 amino acids. The CDR3 bases are TGTGCCAGTAGTGGACAGGGGCCGCAGTCCGGGGAGCTGTTTTTT. Translated: CASSGQGPQSGELFF.

The CDR3 sequence: CASSLGQTSGFRGELFF. The CDR3 nucleotides are TGCGCCAGCAGCTTGGGACAGACTAGCGGGTTCCGGGGGGAGCTGTTTTTT. The chain is built from TRBV5-1 and TRBJ2-2, with 10 bases aligning to TRBD2. V dropped 0 bases and J dropped 8; count of bases not matched to a gene: 10. The CDR3 is 17 residues long. Germline V gene sequence: CDR1 SGHRS, CDR2 YFSETQ.

In its sample, this clone was seen a few times. The chain uses TRBV27 and TRBJ2-7, with TRBD2 identical over 11 bases. Germline loops: CDR1 MNHEY, CDR2 SMNVEV (reference sequence). The CDR3 has 17 amino acids. The junction had 15 bases not matched to a gene; V was cut back by 8 bases and J by 3 bases. DNA for the CDR3: TGTGCCAGCGGGAGCCTAACTAGCGGGGGTACTTACTACGAGCAGTACTTC. Protein: CASGSLTSGGTYYEQYF.

This clone was observed once. This chain connects TRBV3-1 (or the pseudogene TRBV3-2) to TRBJ2-7; 8 bases are shared with TRBD2. The trim removed 10 bases at V and 3 bases at J, leaving 14 bases unmatched. This CDR3 has 15 amino acids. Germline V gene lookup returns CDR1 LGHDT and CDR2 YNNKEL (reference sequence). For the CDR3, the DNA is TGTGCCACAAAAGGGCGGGGGGCACATTACTACGAGCAGTACTTC. Its translation: CATKGRGAHYYEQYF.

This clone was seen once. The rearrangement uses TRBV7-2 and TRBJ1-2; D is ambiguous. V lost 0 bases to trimming and J lost 3 bases, with 5 bases between them. CDR1 is SGHTA and CDR2 is FQGNSA in the germline V gene. This CDR3 has 13 residues. CDR3 nucleotides: TGTGCCAGCAGCTTAGCGGCAGACTATGGCTACACCTTC. This encodes CASSLAADYGYTF. Complete variable domain (other parts from reference TRBV7-2 and TRBJ1-2): GAGVSQSPSNKVTEKGKDVELRCDPISGHTALYWYRQSLGQGLEFLIYFQGNSAPDKSGLPSDRFSAERTGGSVSTLTIQRTQQEDSAVYLCASSLAADYGYTFGSGTRLTVV.

CDR3 loop: CASSPTGGTYNEQFF. CDR3 in DNA: TGTGCCAGCTCACCGACAGGGGGGACCTACAATGAGCAGTTCTTC. This chain links TRBV18 with TRBJ2-1, with TRBD1 matching 9 bases. CDR3 length: 15 amino acids. CDR1 is KGHSH, CDR2 LQKENI, per germline. The trim removed 3 bases at V and 2 bases at J, leaving 2 bases unmatched.

The chain joins TRBV18 to TRBJ2-7; D perhaps matches TRBD1 (6 bases). V gave up 3 bases and J gave up 4 bases, with 7 bases separating them. The CDR3 length is 12 residues. Germline V gives CDR1 KGHSH, CDR2 LQKENI. The CDR3 nucleotides are TGTGCCAGCTCACCCACAGGGTACGAGCAGTACTTC. It is translated as CASSPTGYEQYF.

In its sample, this clone was seen once. The genes are TRBV30 and TRBJ1-1; D unclear. Germline V gene sequence: CDR1 GTSNPN, CDR2 SVGIG (reference sequence). The germline V and J ends were trimmed by 0 bases and 7 bases, with 9 bases remaining between them. This CDR3 contains 12 residues. CDR3 nucleotides: TGTGCCTGGAGTGTACATCACCTTGAAGCTTTCTTT. Amino acid sequence: CAWSVHHLEAFF.

The CDR3 DNA follows: TGTGCCAGCAGTTTCTACAAGACAGGGGAAGAGCAGTACTTC. It is translated as CASSFYKTGEEQYF. This chain uses TRBV28 with TRBJ2-7; 8 nucleotides line up with TRBD1. The germline V gene has CDR1 MDHEN and CDR2 SYDVKM. This CDR3 comprises 14 residues. Trimming removed 3 bases from V and 7 bases from J; junction bases left unmatched: 8. Variable domain in full (rest from reference TRBV28 and TRBJ2-7): DVKVTQSSRYLVKRTGEKVFLECVQDMDHENMFWYRQDPGLGLRLIYFSYDVKMKEKGDIPEGYSVSREKKERFSLILESASTNQTSMYLCASSFYKTGEEQYFGPGTRLTVT.

The CDR3 loop reads CASSVLDRGLEQYF. The CDR3 bases are TGCGCCAGCAGTGTCTTGGACAGGGGGTTGGAGCAGTACTTC. This chain uses TRBV10-1 with TRBJ2-7; 10 positions match TRBD1. The CDR3 covers 14 residues. Germline trimming cut 4 bases from V and 7 bases from J; bases unmatched to any gene: 7. Germline CDR1 WNHNN, CDR2 SYGVQD (reference sequence).